Listed here are 7 T cell receptor beta chains from one sample, sequenced in a study of ipilimumab plus nivolumab after autologous stem cell transplantation (TCRdb year 2021). The library was made by the immunoSEQ multiplex PCR assay. TCRdb limited this immuneACCESS table to in-frame rearrangements with V and J called. A share of clones is missing; checked studies link under half to unresolved V genes, and the rest is unexplained. In this sample the table shows about 17,000 clones, around 80% of which occur a single time. Approximately 34% of the sample comes from the top ten. The sample was PBMCs, taken in a trial of ipilimumab plus nivolumab as post-transplant consolidation. The receptors were gathered from a male donor with diffuse large B-cell lymphoma.

The CDR3 protein is CASSLRAGTGELFF. As DNA, the CDR3 is TGTGCCAGCAGCTTAAGAGCGGGGACCGGGGAGCTGTTTTTT. The chain carries TRBV7-3 and TRBJ2-2; 7 positions agree with TRBD2. V lost 1 base and J lost 5; bases outside the gene matches: 1. Germline V CDR1 and CDR2: SGHTA, FQGTGA. The CDR3 contains 14 residues.

The chain is built from TRBV18 and TRBJ1-3; the D is unclear. Trimming took off 0 bases at V and 8 bases at J, with 14 bases between the two ends. Looked up from germline, CDR1 is KGHSH and CDR2 is LQKENI. This CDR3 is built from 15 residues. CDR3: CASSPPITGGYTIYF. The CDR3, as DNA: TGTGCCAGCTCACCACCGATCACGGGCGGGTACACCATATATTTT.

The genes are TRBV5-1 and TRBJ2-1; 11 bases fit TRBD1. The germline CDR1 and CDR2 sequences are SGHRS and YFSETQ. The CDR3 extends over 17 amino acids. With V trimmed by 0 bases and J by 8 bases, 10 bases remained unmatched. CDR3 residues: CASSLDLNGQGAHEQFF. CDR3 sequence (DNA): TGCGCCAGCAGCTTGGACCTTAACGGACAGGGGGCACATGAGCAGTTCTTC.

This chain's CDR3 is CAWSGRPGQEKLFF. CDR3 DNA sequence: TGTGCCTGGAGTGGACGCCCGGGACAGGAAAAACTGTTTTTT. This chain links TRBV30 with TRBJ1-4; the match to TRBD1 covers 7 bases. CDR1 and CDR2 (germline): GTSNPN, SVGIG (reference sequence). This CDR3 region has 14 residues. V shed 1 base and J 8 bases; nucleotides not matched to a gene: 7.

This clone was detected only once. The rearrangement uses TRBV27 and TRBJ2-3; D ambiguous. CDR3 length equals 12 residues. V was shortened by 6 bases and J by 1 base, with 5 bases between the two germline ends. CDR1 MNHEY and CDR2 SMNVEV come from the germline V gene (reference sequence). CDR3 residues: CASSPRTDTQYF. The DNA for the CDR3 is TGTGCCAGCAGCCCTCGCACAGATACGCAGTATTTT.

The chain is built from TRBV2 and TRBJ1-3; 8 nucleotides agree with TRBD1. This CDR3 has 16 residues. Germline loops: CDR1 SNHLY, CDR2 FYNNEI. J lost 0 bases, V lost 5 bases, and 6 bases had no gene match. This CDR3 reads CASSSPGQVSGNTIYF. For the CDR3, the DNA is TGTGCCAGCAGTTCTCCGGGACAGGTCTCTGGAAACACCATATATTTT.

J is TRBJ2-3 and V is TRBV10-1, with TRBD1 matching over 8 bases. V was pared by 4 bases and J by 3 bases, with 6 bases of the junction left unmatched. CDR1 and CDR2 (germline): WNHNN, SYGVQD (reference sequence). The CDR3 spans 15 residues. The CDR3 DNA is TGCGCCAGCAGTGCCGGACAGGGTGTTACAGATACGCAGTATTTT. Translated, it gives CASSAGQGVTDTQYF.